A single sample gave rise to the 6 T cell receptor beta chains below, sequenced in a study of cytomegalovirus exposure and HLA in healthy donors. Amplification used 60 Vbeta primers and 13 Jbeta primers. TCRdb's table, derived via immunoSEQ multiplex PCR, lists solely in-frame clones and lacks some. In the table there are about 140,000 clones, under 70% of which are singletons. The sequencing sample was made of PBMCs. The receptors come from a man aged 30 to 39 in good health and CMV-seropositive.

As for this clone: Germline and junction disagree at one end, which may indicate a read error. This rearrangement joins TRBV6-4 to TRBJ2-6, with TRBD1 as a possible D gene (6 bases). The CDR3 is 16 residues long. CDR1 and CDR2 from the germline V gene are MRHNA and SNTAGT. The CDR3 region is CASSHTGTSEANVLTF. In nucleotides, the CDR3 is TGTGCCAGCAGCCACACAGGGACCTCTGAGGCCAACGTCCTGACTTTC.

Only a few counts were recorded for this clone. This rearrangement joins TRBV5-1 to TRBJ2-1; 14 bases match TRBD2. CDR3 length: 16 amino acids. With V trimmed by 3 bases and J by 9 bases, 8 bases remained unmatched. Germline CDR1 and CDR2: SGHRS and YFSETQ. CDR3 residues: CASSSTGLAGVVEQFF. The CDR3 nucleotides are TGCGCCAGCAGCTCGACGGGACTAGCGGGAGTGGTTGAGCAGTTCTTC.

The chain uses TRBV2 and TRBJ2-1; 15 bases align to TRBD2. The V gene end was trimmed by 3 bases and the J gene end by 7 bases; junction bases not matched to a gene: 7. Germline CDR1 SNHLY, CDR2 FYNNEI. CDR3 length: 17 amino acids. As DNA, the CDR3 is TGTGCCAGCAGTGATCCGGGACTAGCGGGAGGCGGGAATGAGCAGTTCTTC. This sequence encodes CASSDPGLAGGGNEQFF.

DNA for the CDR3: TGTGCCAGCAGGAGAGGGACAAACAATGAGCAGTTCTTC. Its translation: CASRRGTNNEQFF. This chain connects TRBV9 to TRBJ2-1, with D possibly matching TRBD1 (6 bases). The CDR3 contains 13 residues. V was clipped by 5 bases and J by 5 bases, with 11 bases between them. Germline lookup yields CDR1 SGDLS and CDR2 YYNGEE.

The chain combines TRBV10-3 with TRBJ2-3; 10 bases align to TRBD2. Per the germline V gene, CDR1 is ENHRY and CDR2 is SYGVKD. CDR3 size: 15 residues. V gave up 5 bases and J gave up 0 bases; unmatched junction bases: 2. The CDR3 sequence is CAISMGLASTDTQYF. CDR3 sequence (DNA): TGTGCCATCAGTATGGGACTAGCGAGCACAGATACGCAGTATTTT.

This clone was detected only a few times. The chain uses TRBV15 and TRBJ2-6; D ambiguous. The CDR3 is 16 amino acids. Per germline, CDR1 LNHNV and CDR2 YYDKDF (reference sequence). V lost 0 bases, J lost 0 bases, and 6 bases lay in between. In nucleotides, the CDR3 is TGTGCCACCAGCAGAGATCAGAACTCTGGGGCCAACGTCCTGACTTTC. Translation gives CATSRDQNSGANVLTF.